This T cell receptor (beta chain) was obtained from a study of breast tumors, draining lymph nodes, adjacent tissues (dated by TCRdb to about 2016). Study-wide context: The study compared TCR beta repertoires across tumor, adjacent nontumor tissue and axillary lymph nodes from breast cancer patients. In human breast cancer, the study set out to assess how tumor, surrounding tissue and draining lymph node repertoires relate to one another and whether T cells might be exchanged between them. Findings and caveats that apply to the study as a whole: Tumor and nontumor tissue repertoires were found to be significantly more similar in luminal-like than in basal-like breast cancer. The data were considered consistent with most tumor T cells being derived from the lymph node and subsequently expanding within tumor tissue. Tumors showed preferential V and J gene usage, and their T-cell repertoire diversity fell below that of lymph nodes yet above that of nontumor tissue. The study presented the conclusion that tumor T cells originate in lymph nodes as consistent with a hypothesis, not as something directly demonstrated.

This clonotype occurred many times. Its antigen remains undetermined. Qualities for individual bases were not recorded, and no much larger clone is one base off. V has 2 bases trimmed and J has 4 bases trimmed; junction bases matching no gene number 11. The CDR3 sequence holds 16 residues, the cysteine and phenylalanine included. Just the 48-base CDR3 DNA is kept, in frame starting at base 1. Per the germline V gene, MNHNS is the CDR1 and SASEGT is the CDR2. Sequencing took place on an Illumina HiSeq 2000. TCR beta chain libraries were generated through multiplex PCR amplification. High-throughput sequencing was used to analyze the amplified TCR beta chain products. The public reads were quality trimmed at Q25 with fastp and then assembled into clones with MiXCR by TCRdb, keeping productive beta chains. Every distinct CDR3 protein forms one entry, paired with its most common genes and DNA. This sample is represented by approximately 120,000 distinct CDR3 sequences; roughly 20% of them were singletons. Over 2% of the sample comes from the top ten.

Lymph node samples came from the axillary draining lymph nodes of breast cancer patients. Sequenced: axillary lymph node tissue. This sequence uses TRBV6-1 and TRBJ2-7; 7 central bases correspond to TRBD2. The sequence derives from a female donor with breast cancer. Some clones in this sample may be carry-over from other donors' samples. DNA sequence: TGTGCCAGCAGTGAAAAGGTCTTCGGGAGGAAGTACGAGCAGTACTTC. It translates as CASSEKVFGRKYEQYF.